This T cell receptor (beta chain) was documented in a study of identical twins. Many counts were recorded for this clonotype. The antigen is undetermined. Between the trimmed V and J ends, which lost 5 bases and 2 bases, there was a span of 10 bases. This CDR3 has 12 amino acids. The V gene's germline CDR1 is SQVTM and CDR2 ANQGSEA. Every one of the donors was a healthy Caucasian. Whole-study findings and limits: Beta out-of-frame twin sharing showed a weaker excess. Carriage of fewer insertions was seen in abundant cord blood beta clonotypes, whereas memory repertoires showed none.

A single record per CDR3 protein comes from TCRdb applying MiXCR to the 5' RACE reads. The table lists 300,000 or so distinct CDR3 sequences, over 8.5% of them singletons. The data also belong to a second study, concerning yellow fever vaccine responses in identical twins.

This clonotype was obtained from a woman aged 18-29 years in good health. V is TRBV29-1 and J is TRBJ2-7; maybe TRBD1 (6 bases). Sequenced input: CD8+ T cells sorted from blood. The CDR3 is CSVRQGTYEQYF. The CDR3 nucleotides are TGCAGCGTTCGTCAGGGGACCTACGAGCAGTACTTC.